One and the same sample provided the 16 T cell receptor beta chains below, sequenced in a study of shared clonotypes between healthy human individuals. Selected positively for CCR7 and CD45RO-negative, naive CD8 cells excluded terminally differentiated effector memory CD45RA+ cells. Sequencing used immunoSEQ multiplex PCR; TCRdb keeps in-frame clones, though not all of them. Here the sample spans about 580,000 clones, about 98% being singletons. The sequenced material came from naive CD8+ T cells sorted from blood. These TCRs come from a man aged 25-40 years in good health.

The CDR3 DNA reads TGTGCCAGCAGCACTGGACAGGCGCCCTTGATCATCGAGCAGTACTTC. It codes for CASSTGQAPLIIEQYF. This chain joins TRBV5-5 and TRBJ2-7; 7 nucleotides match TRBD1. The J segment lost 6 bases and the V segment lost 4 bases, leaving 16 bases of the junction unmatched. This CDR3 is built from 16 residues. Germline V gene sequence: CDR1 SGHKS, CDR2 YYEKEE (reference sequence).

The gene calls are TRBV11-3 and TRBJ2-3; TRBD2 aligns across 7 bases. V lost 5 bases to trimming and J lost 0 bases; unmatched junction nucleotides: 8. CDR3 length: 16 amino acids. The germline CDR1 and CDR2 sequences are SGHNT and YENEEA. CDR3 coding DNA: TGTGCCAGCAGCGGAGTTGGGGGAGGGAGCACAGATACGCAGTATTTT. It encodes CASSGVGGGSTDTQYF.

The CDR3 is CASSSPAIGVSYNEQFF. Written as DNA, the CDR3 is TGCGCCAGCAGCTCTCCGGCCATAGGCGTCTCCTACAATGAGCAGTTCTTC. The chain couples TRBV5-1 to TRBJ2-1; the D is unclear. The V gene lost 3 bases and the J gene lost 0 bases, with 16 bases spanning the gap. CDR3 length: 17 amino acids. The germline CDR1 and CDR2 sequences are SGHRS and YFSETQ.

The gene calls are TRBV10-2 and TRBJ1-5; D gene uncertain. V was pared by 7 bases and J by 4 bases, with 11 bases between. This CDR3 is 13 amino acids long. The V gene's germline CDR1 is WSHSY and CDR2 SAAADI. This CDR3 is CASNVAGNQPQHF. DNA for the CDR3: TGCGCCAGCAACGTGGCAGGTAATCAGCCCCAGCATTTT.

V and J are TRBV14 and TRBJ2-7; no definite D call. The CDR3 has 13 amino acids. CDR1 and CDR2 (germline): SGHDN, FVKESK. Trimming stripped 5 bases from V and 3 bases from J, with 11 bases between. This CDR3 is CASSAIGYYEQYF. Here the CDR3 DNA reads TGTGCCAGCAGCGCCATCGGGTACTACGAGCAGTACTTC.

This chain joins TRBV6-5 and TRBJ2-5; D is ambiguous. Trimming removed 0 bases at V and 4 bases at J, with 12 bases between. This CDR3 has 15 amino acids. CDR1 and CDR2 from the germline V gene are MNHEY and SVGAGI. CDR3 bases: TGTGCCAGCAGTTACTCGCCGTTGGGTACAGAGACCCAGTACTTC. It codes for CASSYSPLGTETQYF.

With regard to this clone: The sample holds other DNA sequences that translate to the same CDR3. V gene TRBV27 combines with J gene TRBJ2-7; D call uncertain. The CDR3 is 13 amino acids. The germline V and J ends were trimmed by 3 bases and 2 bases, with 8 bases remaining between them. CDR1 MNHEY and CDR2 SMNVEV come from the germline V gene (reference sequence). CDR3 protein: CASSFGSTYEQYF. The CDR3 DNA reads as TGTGCCAGCAGTTTCGGGTCTACCTACGAGCAGTACTTC.

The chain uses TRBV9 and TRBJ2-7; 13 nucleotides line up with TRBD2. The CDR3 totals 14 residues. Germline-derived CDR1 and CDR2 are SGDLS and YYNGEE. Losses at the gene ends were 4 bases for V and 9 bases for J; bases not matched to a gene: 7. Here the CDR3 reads CASSPGTSGIWQYF. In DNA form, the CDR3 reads TGTGCCAGCAGCCCGGGGACTAGCGGGATATGGCAGTACTTC. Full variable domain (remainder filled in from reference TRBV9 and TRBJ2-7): DSGVTQTPKHLITATGQRVTLRCSPRSGDLSVYWYQQSLDQGLQFLIQYYNGEERAKGNILERFSAQQFPDLHSELNLSSLELGDSALYFCASSPGTSGIWQYFGPGTRLTVT.

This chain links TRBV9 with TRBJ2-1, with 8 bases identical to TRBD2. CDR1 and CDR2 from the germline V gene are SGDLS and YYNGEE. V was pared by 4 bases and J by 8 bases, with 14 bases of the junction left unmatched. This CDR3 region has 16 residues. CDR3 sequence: CASSPAGGGSSDEQFF. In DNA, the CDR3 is TGTGCCAGCAGCCCGGCGGGGGGAGGGAGTAGCGATGAGCAGTTCTTC.

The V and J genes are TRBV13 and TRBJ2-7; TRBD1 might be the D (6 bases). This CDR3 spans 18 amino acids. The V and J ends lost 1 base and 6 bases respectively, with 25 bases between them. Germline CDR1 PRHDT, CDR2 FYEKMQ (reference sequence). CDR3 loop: CASSLDRGQTTPESEQYF. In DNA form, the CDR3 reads TGTGCCAGCAGCTTAGATCGAGGACAGACTACCCCGGAGAGCGAGCAGTACTTC. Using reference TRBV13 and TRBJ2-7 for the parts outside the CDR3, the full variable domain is AAGVIQSPRHLIKEKRETATLKCYPIPRHDTVYWYQQGPGQDPQFLISFYEKMQSDKGSIPDRFSAQQFSDYHSELNMSSLELGDSALYFCASSLDRGQTTPESEQYFGPGTRLTVT.

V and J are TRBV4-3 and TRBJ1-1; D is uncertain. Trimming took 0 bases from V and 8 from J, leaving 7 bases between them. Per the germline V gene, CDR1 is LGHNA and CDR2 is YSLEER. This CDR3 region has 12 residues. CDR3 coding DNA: TGCGCCAGCAGCCAAGATTTCAAGGAAGCTTTCTTT. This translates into CASSQDFKEAFF.

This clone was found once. In DNA, the CDR3 is TGTGCCAGCAGTTATGTGACAGGTGACGCTGAAGCTTTCTTT. Encoded protein: CASSYVTGDAEAFF. The chain has TRBV6-5 and TRBJ1-1, with D perhaps TRBD1 (6 bases). Trimming removed 3 bases at V and 6 bases at J, with 14 bases between. The CDR3 is 14 amino acids. Germline assignment: CDR1 MNHEY and CDR2 SVGAGI.

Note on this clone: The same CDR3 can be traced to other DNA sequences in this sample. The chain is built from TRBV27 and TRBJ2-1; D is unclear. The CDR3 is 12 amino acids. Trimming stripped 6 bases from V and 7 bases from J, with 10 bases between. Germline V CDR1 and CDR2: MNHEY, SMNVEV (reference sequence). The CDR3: CASSLRRNEQFF. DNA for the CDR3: TGTGCCAGCAGCCTCCGGCGGAATGAGCAGTTCTTC.

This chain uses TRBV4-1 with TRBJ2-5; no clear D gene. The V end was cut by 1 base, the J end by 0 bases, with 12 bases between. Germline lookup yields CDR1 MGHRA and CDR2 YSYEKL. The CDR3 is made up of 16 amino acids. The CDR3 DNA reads TGCGCCAGCAGCCAAGGGGCAACCAAGTACCAAGAGACCCAGTACTTC. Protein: CASSQGATKYQETQYF.

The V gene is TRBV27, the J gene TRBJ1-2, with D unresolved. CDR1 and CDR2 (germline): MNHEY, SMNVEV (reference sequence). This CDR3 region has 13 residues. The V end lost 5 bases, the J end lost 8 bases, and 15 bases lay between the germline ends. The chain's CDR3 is CASSDGILGGYTF. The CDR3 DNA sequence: TGTGCCAGCAGTGACGGGATTCTTGGGGGCTACACCTTC.

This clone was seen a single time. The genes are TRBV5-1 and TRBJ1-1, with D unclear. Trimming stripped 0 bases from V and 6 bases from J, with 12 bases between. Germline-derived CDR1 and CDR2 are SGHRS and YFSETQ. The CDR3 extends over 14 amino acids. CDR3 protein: CASSLDLGGAEAFF. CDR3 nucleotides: TGCGCCAGCAGCTTGGATCTGGGAGGTGCTGAAGCTTTCTTT.